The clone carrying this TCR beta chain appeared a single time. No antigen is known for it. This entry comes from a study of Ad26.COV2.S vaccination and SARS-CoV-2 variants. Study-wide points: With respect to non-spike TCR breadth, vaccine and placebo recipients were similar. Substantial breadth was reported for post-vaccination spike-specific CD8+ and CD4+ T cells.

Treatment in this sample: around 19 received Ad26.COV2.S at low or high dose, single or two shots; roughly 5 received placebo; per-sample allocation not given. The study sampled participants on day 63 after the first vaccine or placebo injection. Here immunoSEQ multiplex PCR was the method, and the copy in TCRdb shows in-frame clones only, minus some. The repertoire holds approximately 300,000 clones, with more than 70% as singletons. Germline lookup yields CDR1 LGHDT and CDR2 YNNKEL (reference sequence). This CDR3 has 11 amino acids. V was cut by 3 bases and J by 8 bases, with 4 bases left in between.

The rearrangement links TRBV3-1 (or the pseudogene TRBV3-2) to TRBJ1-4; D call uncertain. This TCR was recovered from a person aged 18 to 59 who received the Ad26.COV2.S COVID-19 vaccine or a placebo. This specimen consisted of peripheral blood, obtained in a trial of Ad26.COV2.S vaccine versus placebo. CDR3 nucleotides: TGTGCCAGCAGCCAGTCCGAAAAACTGTTTTTT. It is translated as CASSQSEKLFF.